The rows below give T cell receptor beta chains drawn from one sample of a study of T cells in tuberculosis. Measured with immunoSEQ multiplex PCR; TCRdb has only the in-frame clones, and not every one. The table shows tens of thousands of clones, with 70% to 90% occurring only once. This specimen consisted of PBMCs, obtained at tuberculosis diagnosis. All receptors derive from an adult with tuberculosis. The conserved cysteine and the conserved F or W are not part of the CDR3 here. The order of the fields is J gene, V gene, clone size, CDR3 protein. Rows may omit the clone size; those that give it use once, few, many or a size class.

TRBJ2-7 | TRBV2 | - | ASSGYGSGASYEQY
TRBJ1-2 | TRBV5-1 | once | ASSLAMGPGGYT
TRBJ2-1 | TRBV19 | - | ASSTEGVGTDYNEQF
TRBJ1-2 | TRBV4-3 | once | ASSQVLRGRYGYT
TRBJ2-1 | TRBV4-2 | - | ASSGHRGLMNEQF
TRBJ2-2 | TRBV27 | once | ASSTQFRNTGELF
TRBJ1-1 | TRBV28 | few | ASSSPGREVEAF
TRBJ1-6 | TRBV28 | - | ASSLKIDSRNSPLH
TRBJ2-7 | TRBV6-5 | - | ASSRGLANREQY
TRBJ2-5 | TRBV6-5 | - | ASRTTGADQETQY
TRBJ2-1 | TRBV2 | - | ATTSGAYNEQF
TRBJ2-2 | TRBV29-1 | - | SGWEGGASGELF
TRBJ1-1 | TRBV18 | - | ASSGGTGTEAF
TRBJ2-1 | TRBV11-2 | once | ASRGSGSAQF
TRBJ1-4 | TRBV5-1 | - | ASRSTSQGELF
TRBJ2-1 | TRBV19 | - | ASSVQPLSMEQF
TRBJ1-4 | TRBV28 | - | ASSPSGGAEKLF
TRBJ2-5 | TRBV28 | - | ASSLQGARETQY
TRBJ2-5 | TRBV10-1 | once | ASGGTAVETQY
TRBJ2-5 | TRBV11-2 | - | ASSRFIQETQY
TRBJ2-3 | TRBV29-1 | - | SADGKGGTDTQY
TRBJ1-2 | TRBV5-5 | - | ASSAPGQGYGYT
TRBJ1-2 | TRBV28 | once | ASSWDSYGYT
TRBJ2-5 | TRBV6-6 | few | ASSYGADLYQETQY
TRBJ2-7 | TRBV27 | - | ASSSGGGQRQY
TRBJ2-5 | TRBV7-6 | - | ASSSERGRNTYQETQY
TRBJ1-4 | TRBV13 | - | ASRKQGAANEKLF
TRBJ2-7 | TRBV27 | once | ASSPYRGRIDEQY
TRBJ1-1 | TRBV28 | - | ASSPTGTHTEAF
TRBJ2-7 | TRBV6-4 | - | ASSDLPPSGSALGEQY
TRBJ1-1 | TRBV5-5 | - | ASSQTGSMNTEAF
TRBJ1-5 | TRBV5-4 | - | ASSFGEGTGDQPQH
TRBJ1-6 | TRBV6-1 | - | ASSAGTGKHNSPLH
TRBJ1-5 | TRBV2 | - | ASSEDSYSNQPQH
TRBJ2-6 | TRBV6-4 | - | ASSASSVYSGANVLT
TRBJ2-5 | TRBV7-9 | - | ASSLTLAGEAQY
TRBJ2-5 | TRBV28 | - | ASSITRGWETQY
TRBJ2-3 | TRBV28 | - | ASSFQTDTQY
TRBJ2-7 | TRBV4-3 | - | ASSQSLRTSGSAYEQY
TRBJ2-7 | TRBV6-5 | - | ASSFRASSYEQY
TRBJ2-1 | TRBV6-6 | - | ASSSNRDWDYNEQF
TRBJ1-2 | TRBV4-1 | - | ASSQDPMTVYGYT
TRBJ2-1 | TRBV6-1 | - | ASLRGPLYNEQF
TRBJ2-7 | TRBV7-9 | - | ASSLYRDRVDEQY
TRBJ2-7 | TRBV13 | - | ASSSFRGGPSSYEQY